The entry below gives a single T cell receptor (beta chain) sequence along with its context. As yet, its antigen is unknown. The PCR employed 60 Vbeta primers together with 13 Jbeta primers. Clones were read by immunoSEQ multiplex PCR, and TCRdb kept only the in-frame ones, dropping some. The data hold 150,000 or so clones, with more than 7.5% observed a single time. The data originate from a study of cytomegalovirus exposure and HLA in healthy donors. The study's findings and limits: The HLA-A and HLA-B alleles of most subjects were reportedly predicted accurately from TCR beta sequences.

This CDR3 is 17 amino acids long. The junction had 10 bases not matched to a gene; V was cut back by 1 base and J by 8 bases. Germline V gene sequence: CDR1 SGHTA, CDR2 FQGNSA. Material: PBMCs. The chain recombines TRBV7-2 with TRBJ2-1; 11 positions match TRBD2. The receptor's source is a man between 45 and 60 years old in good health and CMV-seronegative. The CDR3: CASSLEVAGGPFYEQFF. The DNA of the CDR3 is TGTGCCAGCAGCTTAGAGGTAGCGGGGGGGCCTTTCTATGAGCAGTTCTTC.